These 9 T cell receptor beta chains were sequenced from one sample in a study of T cell clusters in autoimmune cytopenias. Roughly 38,000 genome equivalents of blood DNA were amplified for TRB. Multiplex touch-down PCR amplified TRB using TRB-A and TRB-B pools in one tube. For each CDR3 protein, TCRdb gives one entry from its re-call of the multiplex PCR reads, without DNA. The table for this sample gives around 9,700 distinct CDR3 sequences. These same data were also listed under a study on T cell repertoires in aging, cancer and after chemotherapy.

The sequencing sample was made of peripheral blood. These receptors were collected from a human donor in good health.

The chain links TRBV24-1 to TRBJ2-1; TCRdb names TRBD2, which stays unverified in the absence of DNA. From germline, CDR1 is KGHDR and CDR2 SFDVKD. The CDR3 covers 12 residues. CDR3 residues: CATSTSGDEQFF.

Its frequency marks this clonotype as medium-sized. The chain uses TRBV19 and TRBJ1-6; TCRdb's assignment of TRBD1 cannot be checked, as there is no DNA. The CDR3 has 15 amino acids. Germline lookup yields CDR1 LNHDA and CDR2 SQIVND (reference sequence). The CDR3 here is CASSKGNDRNSPLHF.

This clonotype counts as medium-sized by frequency. V gene TRBV13 combines with J gene TRBJ1-1; the D call from TCRdb, TRBD1, cannot be confirmed without DNA. CDR1 is PRHDT and CDR2 is FYEKMQ in the germline V gene (reference sequence). This CDR3 comprises 15 residues. The CDR3 reads CASSGRRQGDTEAFF.

This chain joins TRBV7-3 and TRBJ2-1. In germline, CDR1 is SGHTA, CDR2 FQGTGA. CDR3 length: 16 amino acids. CDR3 sequence reads: CASSSRDRGPYNEQFF.

The chain is built from TRBV5-6 and TRBJ1-4; the TCRdb call, TRBD1, lacks DNA for checking. The CDR3 consists of 14 residues. CDR1 and CDR2 from the germline V gene are SGHDT and YYEEEE. The chain's CDR3 is CASSLETGMEKLFF. Based on the CDR3 plus reference TRBV5-6 and TRBJ1-4, the full variable domain is DAGVTQSPTHLIKTRGQQVTLRCSPKSGHDTVSWYQQALGQGPQFIFQYYEEEERQRGNFPDRFSGHQFPNYSSELNVNALLLGDSALYLCASSLETGMEKLFFGSGTQLSVL.

The chain joins TRBV27 to TRBJ2-1; TCRdb reports TRBD1, a call that lacks DNA to check it against. Germline V gene data show CDR1 as MNHEY and CDR2 as SMNVEV (reference sequence). The CDR3 contains 13 residues. The CDR3 protein is CASSLYRVDEQFF.

This clonotype shows up as medium-sized by frequency. V is TRBV20-1 and J is TRBJ2-5; TCRdb indicates TRBD2, and absent DNA this call remains unverified. The CDR3 has 14 amino acids. CDR1 and CDR2 (germline): DFQATT, SNEGSKA (reference sequence). CDR3 amino acids: CSASFLPQRETQYF.

This chain joins TRBV5-1 and TRBJ2-5; lacking DNA, the TRBD2 call made by TCRdb goes unchecked. The CDR3 covers 15 residues. Germline CDR1 reads SGHRS; CDR2 reads YFSETQ. The CDR3 region is CASSLVPSGEETQYF.

The rearrangement links TRBV5-8 to TRBJ2-7; TCRdb proposes TRBD1, but this gene call is untestable without DNA. CDR3 length: 13 residues. In germline, CDR1 is SGHTS, CDR2 YDEGEE. This chain's CDR3 is CASSRGVTYEQYF. The full variable domain, its missing parts supplied by reference TRBV5-8 and TRBJ2-7, is EAGVTQSPTHLIKTRGQQATLRCSPISGHTSVYWYQQALGLGLQFLLWYDEGEERNRGNFPPRFSGRQFPNYSSELNVNALELEDSALYLCASSRGVTYEQYFGPGTRLTVT.